This TCR beta chain emerged from a study of cytomegalovirus exposure and HLA in healthy donors. Researchers ran the PCR with 60 Vbeta and 13 Jbeta primers. TCRdb's copy holds only in-frame clones and misses some; the assay was immunoSEQ multiplex PCR. The table lists 110,000 to 150,000 clones, roughly 65% of them singletons. V lost 4 bases to trimming and J lost 1 base, with 15 bases between them. The CDR3 is 16 residues long. The germline V gene has CDR1 MGHRA and CDR2 YSYEKL. V gene TRBV4-1 combines with J gene TRBJ2-3; no clear D gene. Sequenced input: PBMCs. The sequence came from a woman in her twenties or thirties in good health and CMV-seronegative. The CDR3 sequence is CASSPEVPGGTDTQYF. CDR3 bases: TGCGCCAGCAGCCCTGAGGTGCCCGGAGGCACAGATACGCAGTATTTT.